The clone carrying this T cell receptor beta chain was detected many times. The data derive from a study of T cells in Graves' hyperthyroidism and ophthalmopathy. Study as a whole: Peripheral blood was secured at the point of initial diagnosis, before any treatment.

Each person with ophthalmopathy scored at least 3 on the Clinical Activity Score, reached NOSPECS grade 4 or higher, and had been ill under 3 months. PBMCs were obtained from approximately 10 ml fresh peripheral blood. The CDR3 is made up of 19 amino acids. With V trimmed by 1 base and J by 2 bases, 13 bases remained unmatched. Germline loops: CDR1 SGHRS, CDR2 YFSETQ. TCR beta CDR3 region amplification was performed from RNA transcripts. The study used the HTBI primer set for a first-round RT-PCR of the TCR CDR3. From the multiplex PCR reads, TCRdb called clonotypes with MiXCR, one entry per CDR3 protein. The table lists roughly 550,000 distinct CDR3 sequences, about 16% of them singletons.

The receptor's source is a woman aged 25 to 39 with Graves' ophthalmopathy. The chain joins TRBV5-1 to TRBJ2-4, with 9 bases fitting TRBD2. The specimen sequenced was blood. This CDR3 is CASSLWVAGEEVSKNIQYF. The CDR3 region has the DNA TGCGCCAGCAGCTTGTGGGTAGCGGGAGAGGAAGTATCCAAAAACATTCAGTACTTC.